One and the same sample provided the 29 T cell receptor beta chains below, sequenced in a study of T cell responses to AZD1222 COVID-19 vaccine. Repertoires were generated with immunoSEQ multiplex PCR, while TCRdb's copy carries only in-frame clones and drops some. The sample carries approximately 130,000 clones, around 88% recorded once. Sequenced material: peripheral blood, taken on day 0 of MenACWY control vaccination. These receptors originate from an adult in good health.

This chain connects TRBV19 to TRBJ1-2; 8 bases agree with TRBD1. The CDR3 extends over 13 amino acids. Germline CDR1 LNHDA, CDR2 SQIVND (reference sequence). With V trimmed by 6 bases and J by 6 bases, 6 bases remained unmatched. Here the CDR3 DNA reads TGTGCCAGTAGATCCGGACAGGGCGATGGCTACACCTTC. Protein product: CASRSGQGDGYTF.

DNA of the CDR3: TGTGCCTGGAGTAAGACCCGGGGACGAACCAATGAGCAGTTCTTC. Translation: CAWSKTRGRTNEQFF. The chain joins TRBV30 to TRBJ2-1; D could derive from TRBD1 or TRBD2 (5 bases each). This CDR3 is 15 amino acids long. From germline, CDR1 is GTSNPN and CDR2 SVGIG (reference sequence). Trimming stripped 2 bases from V and 6 bases from J, with 17 bases between.

This chain links TRBV19 with TRBJ1-1; D gene ambiguous. Between the trimmed V and J ends, which lost 5 bases and 1 base, there was a span of 8 bases. The length of the CDR3 is 13 residues. The germline gives CDR1 LNHDA, CDR2 SQIVND (reference sequence). The CDR3 is CASSQAANTEAFF. CDR3 DNA sequence: TGTGCCAGTAGTCAGGCAGCGAACACTGAAGCTTTCTTT.

This sequence joins TRBV4-1 and TRBJ1-5; D possibly corresponds to TRBD1 (5 bases). Looked up from germline, CDR1 is MGHRA and CDR2 is YSYEKL. There are 20 residues in the CDR3. The ends were cut back, 0 bases at V and 2 bases at J, with 23 bases in the middle. Here the CDR3 reads CASSQDDRPGGTVGNQPQHF. The CDR3 coding sequence is TGCGCCAGCAGCCAAGACGATCGCCCAGGAGGGACGGTCGGCAATCAGCCCCAGCATTTT.

CDR3 region: CASSFSGLPTEAFF. CDR3 DNA: TGTGCCAGCAGCTTTTCAGGGCTGCCAACTGAAGCTTTCTTT. The rearrangement joins TRBV5-4 to TRBJ1-1; D is possibly TRBD1 (5 bases). Germline CDR1 reads SGHNT; CDR2 reads YYREEE (reference sequence). The length of the CDR3 is 14 residues. Trimming shortened V by 2 bases and J by 5 bases, and 13 bases separated the two germline ends.

This clone came up a few times. The chain carries TRBV7-8 and TRBJ2-7; TRBD1 is a possible D gene (5 bases). Trimming took off 6 bases at V and 3 bases at J, with 24 bases between the two ends. CDR1 is SGHVS, CDR2 FQNEAQ, per germline. The length of the CDR3 is 17 residues. The CDR3 DNA sequence: TGTGCCAGCAGAATCCCCCCCGGACAAAGAGGCAACTACGAGCAGTACTTC. Its protein is CASRIPPGQRGNYEQYF.

This clone was counted once. The DNA of the CDR3 is TGTGCCAGCACTCAAGGGACAGACACCTCGAACACCGGGGAGCTGTTTTTT. The encoded protein is CASTQGTDTSNTGELFF. This chain links TRBV9 with TRBJ2-2; TRBD1 matches at 7 bases. This CDR3 has 17 residues. The trim removed 6 bases at V and 0 bases at J, leaving 11 bases unmatched. The germline V gene encodes CDR1 SGDLS and CDR2 YYNGEE.

The CDR3 loop is CASSSAGVLLTGELFF. Here the CDR3 DNA reads TGTGCCAGCAGCTCAGCGGGAGTCCTTCTGACCGGGGAGCTGTTTTTT. The chain combines TRBV11-3 with TRBJ2-2; 8 bases align to TRBD2. This CDR3 spans 16 amino acids. Trimming at V came to 4 bases and at J to 5 bases, leaving 9 bases not matched to a gene. Per the germline V gene, CDR1 is SGHNT and CDR2 is YENEEA.

This chain links TRBV7-8 with TRBJ2-1, with a tentative D call TRBD1 (6 bases). With 5 bases removed from V and 2 bases from J, the gap between germline ends came to 19 bases. The CDR3 contains 17 residues. Germline CDR1 is SGHVS and CDR2 is FQNEAQ. The CDR3 protein is CASSLYRAFIAYNEQFF. CDR3 DNA sequence: TGTGCCAGCAGCCTGTACAGGGCATTCATCGCCTACAATGAGCAGTTCTTC. The whole variable domain, remainder taken from reference TRBV7-8 and TRBJ2-1, is GAGVSQSPRYKVAKRGQDVALRCDPISGHVSLFWYQQALGQGPEFLTYFQNEAQLDKSGLPSDRFFAERPEGSVSTLKIQRTQQEDSAVYLCASSLYRAFIAYNEQFFGPGTRLTVL.

The chain combines TRBV7-2 with TRBJ2-7; 10 bases are a match to TRBD2. V was pared by 2 bases and J by 6 bases, with 1 base of the junction left unmatched. CDR3 size: 13 residues. Germline-derived CDR1 and CDR2 are SGHTA and FQGNSA. This CDR3 reads CASSLLAGAEQYF. The CDR3 coding sequence is TGTGCCAGCAGCTTACTAGCGGGAGCCGAGCAGTACTTC.

The CDR3 region is CASSRQRISEQYF. The CDR3, as DNA: TGTGCCAGCAGTAGACAGAGAATATCCGAGCAGTACTTC. The rearrangement joins TRBV2 to TRBJ2-7; maybe TRBD1 (5 bases). The CDR3 sequence is 13 residues long. Germline loops: CDR1 SNHLY, CDR2 FYNNEI. Trimming removed 5 bases from V and 6 bases from J, with 14 bases in between.

The CDR3 bases are TGCGCCAGCAGCTTGGTGGAGGGCCCTAATGAAAAACTGTTTTTT. It encodes CASSLVEGPNEKLFF. The rearrangement joins TRBV5-1 to TRBJ1-4, with unresolved D. This CDR3 is 15 amino acids long. V was clipped by 0 bases and J by 3 bases, with 9 bases between them. CDR1 and CDR2 from the germline V gene are SGHRS and YFSETQ.

This chain links TRBV14 with TRBJ2-3; 7 bases are shared with TRBD1. V lost 2 bases and J lost 3; bases outside the gene matches: 11. The CDR3 has 17 residues. Germline loops: CDR1 SGHDN, CDR2 FVKESK. The CDR3 reads CASSQTTGTVLTDTQYF. For the CDR3, the DNA is TGTGCCAGCAGCCAAACCACCGGGACAGTATTAACAGATACGCAGTATTTT.

V gene TRBV3-1 (or the pseudogene TRBV3-2) combines with J gene TRBJ2-1, with D perhaps TRBD1 or TRBD2 (5 bases each). Trimming stripped 1 base from V and 5 bases from J, with 12 bases between. The CDR3 sequence is 15 residues long. The germline gives CDR1 LGHDT, CDR2 YNNKEL (reference sequence). The CDR3 DNA reads TGTGCCAGCAGCCAAGTTACGGTGGGGGACAATGAGCAGTTCTTC. Amino acids: CASSQVTVGDNEQFF.

This chain joins TRBV6-6 and TRBJ2-1; D ambiguous. CDR1 MNHNY and CDR2 SVGAGI come from the germline V gene (reference sequence). V was cut by 5 bases and J by 3 bases, with 8 bases left in between. This CDR3 spans 13 amino acids. The CDR3 is CASSDPNYNEQFF. The CDR3 DNA sequence: TGTGCCAGCAGTGACCCTAACTACAATGAGCAGTTCTTC.

The chain joins TRBV3-1 (or the pseudogene TRBV3-2) to TRBJ1-2, with unresolved D. The CDR3 length is 12 residues. Trimming cost V 3 bases and J 9 bases, with 11 bases left between them. Per the germline V gene, CDR1 is LGHDT and CDR2 is YNNKEL (reference sequence). The CDR3, as DNA: TGTGCCAGCAGCCACGCAGGCTGGAGCTACACCTTC. It yields the protein CASSHAGWSYTF.

The CDR3 nucleotides read TGTGCCTGCTTAAGTGGGGGCAATGAGCAGTTCTTC. It is translated as CACLSGGNEQFF. J is TRBJ2-1 and V is TRBV6-5, with D perhaps TRBD1 or TRBD2 (5 bases each). The CDR3 spans 12 residues. The ends were cut back, 11 bases at V and 6 bases at J, with 14 bases in the middle. The germline CDR1 and CDR2 sequences are MNHEY and SVGAGI.

The CDR3 coding sequence is TGTGCCAGCAGCCTGACTAGCGGGAGGGCCGGGAATGAGCAGTTCTTC. Amino acids: CASSLTSGRAGNEQFF. V gene TRBV7-6 combines with J gene TRBJ2-1, with TRBD2 identical over 14 bases. Germline loops: CDR1 SGHVS, CDR2 FNYEAQ. Trimming cost V 5 bases and J 7 bases; bases outside gene matches: 7. The CDR3 has 16 amino acids.

V gene TRBV13 combines with J gene TRBJ2-4; TRBD2 is a possible D gene (6 bases). The CDR3 contains 15 residues. V was clipped by 5 bases and J by 1 base, with 12 bases between them. Per the germline V gene, CDR1 is PRHDT and CDR2 is FYEKMQ (reference sequence). CDR3 in DNA: TGTGCCAGCAGCCCCGACCGGGGGGCCAAAAACATTCAGTACTTC. It translates to CASSPDRGAKNIQYF. Filled out from reference TRBV13 and TRBJ2-4, the complete variable domain reads AAGVIQSPRHLIKEKRETATLKCYPIPRHDTVYWYQQGPGQDPQFLISFYEKMQSDKGSIPDRFSAQQFSDYHSELNMSSLELGDSALYFCASSPDRGAKNIQYFGAGTRLSVL.

The chain couples TRBV5-1 to TRBJ1-4; no firm D call. Germline CDR1 and CDR2: SGHRS and YFSETQ. The CDR3 extends over 16 amino acids. Trimming shortened V by 4 bases and J by 0 bases, and 13 bases separated the two germline ends. The CDR3 DNA reads TGCGCCAGCAGCCCCCGAGGAGGTGCAACTAATGAAAAACTGTTTTTT. It codes for CASSPRGGATNEKLFF.

This sequence joins TRBV6-1 and TRBJ1-1, with 8 nucleotides matching TRBD1. CDR3 length: 14 residues. Trimming at V came to 2 bases and at J to 10 bases, leaving 9 bases not matched to a gene. Germline lookup yields CDR1 MNHNS and CDR2 SASEGT. CDR3 coding DNA: TGTGCCAGCAGTGAAATGGCAGGGGGCGTAGGAGCTTTCTTT. Its protein is CASSEMAGGVGAFF.

The chain carries TRBV3-1 (or the pseudogene TRBV3-2) and TRBJ1-2; D is ambiguous. The CDR3 length is 13 residues. Trimming pared 5 bases from V and 1 base from J, leaving 8 bases between. Germline-derived CDR1 and CDR2 are LGHDT and YNNKEL (reference sequence). CDR3 bases: TGTGCCAGCAGCGGGTTGATTAACTATGGCTACACCTTC. Translated: CASSGLINYGYTF.

The chain recombines TRBV7-9 with TRBJ2-1; D call uncertain. CDR1 and CDR2 (germline): SEHNR, FQNEAQ (reference sequence). The V gene lost 1 base and the J gene lost 0 bases, with 10 bases spanning the gap. CDR3 length: 16 residues. The CDR3 region has the DNA TGTGCCAGCAGCTTAGGGACCTCGAGCTCCTACAATGAGCAGTTCTTC. Its protein product is CASSLGTSSSYNEQFF.

This chain uses TRBV6-2 or TRBV6-3 with TRBJ1-6; D is uncertain. Trimming removed 0 bases from V and 10 bases from J, with 10 bases in between. The CDR3 has 14 amino acids. The germline CDR1 and CDR2 sequences are MNHEY and SVGEGT. CDR3 nucleotides: TGTGCCAGCAGTTACTCGAGGGAGGGCTCACCCCTCCACTTT. As protein: CASSYSREGSPLHF.

This chain joins TRBV6-5 and TRBJ2-7; D may be TRBD2 (6 bases). CDR1 and CDR2 (germline): MNHEY, SVGAGI. The CDR3 is made up of 15 amino acids. Trimming stripped 6 bases from V and 6 bases from J, with 21 bases between. The CDR3: CASRDYPFGRSEQYF. CDR3 DNA: TGTGCCAGCAGGGACTACCCGTTTGGGCGAAGCGAGCAGTACTTC.

This clone has a handful of counts. The V and J genes are TRBV6-5 and TRBJ2-1; 8 positions agree with TRBD1. The CDR3 totals 15 residues. Germline trimming cut 6 bases from V and 1 base from J; bases unmatched to any gene: 5. Germline assignment: CDR1 MNHEY and CDR2 SVGAGI. This CDR3 reads CASRAGGTSYNEQFF. CDR3 DNA sequence: TGTGCCAGCAGGGCAGGGGGCACGTCCTACAATGAGCAGTTCTTC.

This chain joins TRBV5-4 and TRBJ1-5, with no clear D. This CDR3 is 15 amino acids long. The V end was cut by 0 bases, the J end by 2 bases, with 9 bases between. Germline V lookup: CDR1 SGHNT, CDR2 YYREEE (reference sequence). CDR3: CASSLDGERNQPQHF. CDR3 DNA sequence: TGTGCCAGCAGCTTGGACGGGGAACGCAATCAGCCCCAGCATTTT.

This chain links TRBV12-3 or TRBV12-4 with TRBJ1-1; the D is unclear. The V and J ends lost 5 bases and 2 bases respectively, with 3 bases between them. The CDR3 totals 11 residues. The CDR3 coding sequence is TGTGCCAGCAGTCAAAACACTGAAGCTTTCTTT. This codes for CASSQNTEAFF.

The gene calls are TRBV11-1 and TRBJ2-3, with D tentatively TRBD1 or TRBD2 (5 bases each). CDR1 is SGHAT and CDR2 is FQDESV in the germline V gene (reference sequence). This CDR3 is built from 14 residues. Trimming took off 5 bases at V and 5 bases at J, with 14 bases between the two ends. CDR3 sequence reads: CASSRGGAEDTQYF. The CDR3 region has the DNA TGTGCCAGCAGCCGGGGTGGGGCGGAAGATACGCAGTATTTT.